These 32 T cell receptor beta chains share one sample of origin, sequenced in a study of T cells in women clearing cervical HPV infection. TCRdb keeps only in-frame clones here, not all; method: immunoSEQ multiplex PCR. The listing records around 20,000 clones. Source material: blood buffy coat. All receptors derive from a woman between 18 and 70 years old with a cervical HPV16 infection that either progressed to CIN3+ or cleared (not recorded which).

Notes on this clone: The read comes to an end 3 residues before the CDR3 does, leaving the germline J gene to fill in the end. V and J are TRBV5-4 and TRBJ2-5; 7 bases agree with TRBD1. CDR1 and CDR2 (germline): SGHNT, YYREEE (reference sequence). The J segment lost 0 bases and the V segment lost 4 bases, leaving 3 bases of the junction unmatched. The CDR3 covers 14 residues. CDR3 protein: CASSLTGYQETQYF. The sequenced part of the CDR3 DNA is TGTGCCAGCAGCCTGACAGGGTACCAAGAGACC. The full variable domain, completed using reference TRBV5-4 and TRBJ2-5, is ETGVTQSPTHLIKTRGQQVTLRCSSQSGHNTVSWYQQALGQGPQFIFQYYREEENGRGNFPPRFSGLQFPNYSSELNVNALELDDSALYLCASSLTGYQETQYFGPGTRLLVL.

To note about this clone: At one end, the junction sequence differs from germline, possibly due to a read error. The CDR3 spells CVSSQAQGETQYF. The covered CDR3 bases are TGTGTCAGCAGCCAAGCACAGGGAGAGACG. The chain has TRBV5-5 and TRBJ2-3; tentatively, D is TRBD1 (6 bases). The CDR3 goes on 3 residues after the read ends, and that part is filled in from the germline J gene. In germline, CDR1 is SGHKS, CDR2 YYEKEE (reference sequence). CDR3 size: 13 residues.

Concerning this clone itself: The read stops 3 residues short of the end of the CDR3; the missing end is completed from the germline J gene. The J gene is TRBJ2-3, the V gene TRBV7-2, with 8 nucleotides matching TRBD2. Germline-derived CDR1 and CDR2 are SGHTA and FQGNSA. The CDR3 contains 14 residues. With V trimmed by 1 base and J by 4 bases, 1 base remained unmatched. CDR3 residues: CASSLGGLADTQYF. Partial CDR3 DNA: TGTGCCAGCAGCTTAGGGGGACTAGCAGATACG.

Notes on this clone: The CDR3 is cut off 3 residues early in the read; its end comes from the germline J gene. This chain connects TRBV7-9 to TRBJ2-2; D might be TRBD1 (5 bases). V gave up 4 bases and J gave up 4 bases, with 10 bases separating them. The CDR3 sequence is 14 residues long. Germline V gene lookup returns CDR1 SEHNR and CDR2 FQNEAQ (reference sequence). The CDR3 bases that were read are TGTGCCAGCAGCTCGACAGCGCTCACCGGGGAG. Its protein product is CASSSTALTGE. The entire CDR3 sequence reads CASSSTALTGELFF.

Remarks on this clone: The sequenced fragment ends 3 residues before the CDR3 boundary, so the rest is inferred from the germline J gene. The chain carries TRBV30 and TRBJ1-2; D may be TRBD1 (6 bases). CDR3 length: 13 amino acids. Germline CDR1 GTSNPN, CDR2 SVGIG (reference sequence). CDR3: CAWSVAGGPAYTF. CDR3 bases read: TGTGCCTGGAGTGTAGCGGGGGGCCCTGCC. The complete variable domain, with remaining parts taken from reference TRBV30 and TRBJ1-2, reads SQTIHQWPATLVQPVGSPLSLECTVEGTSNPNLYWYRQAAGRGLQLLFYSVGIGQISSEVPQNLSASRPQDRQFILSSKKLLLSDSGFYLCAWSVAGGPAYTFGSGTRLTVV.

For this clone: The CDR3 extends 3 residues past the end of the read, so its final part is completed from the germline J gene. The chain combines TRBV7-2 with TRBJ1-6; D is undetermined. This CDR3 comprises 12 residues. Deletions cut 6 bases from V and 6 bases from J, with 6 bases between. CDR1 is SGHTA and CDR2 is FQGNSA in the germline V gene. CDR3 sequence reads: CASRSSNSPLHF. The sequenced part of the CDR3 DNA is TGTGCCAGCAGGTCCAGTAATTCACCC.

As regards this clone: From the germline J gene comes the end of the CDR3, since the read stops 3 residues before it. This rearrangement joins TRBV6-2 or TRBV6-3 to TRBJ2-7; D call uncertain. The ends were cut back, 4 bases at V and 4 bases at J, with 5 bases in the middle. The CDR3 covers 11 residues. Germline CDR1 and CDR2: MNHEY and SVGEGT. The CDR3 region is CASSFGYEQYF. The DNA read from the CDR3 is TGTGCCAGCAGTTTCGGGTACGAG.

Remarks on this clone: The missing CDR3 end, 3 residues past where the read stops, is filled in from the germline J gene. In the same sample, other DNA sequences code for this CDR3. The chain uses TRBV7-9 and TRBJ2-3, with 8 bases that match TRBD1. The CDR3 totals 15 residues. V gave up 1 base and J gave up 6 bases; unmatched junction bases: 6. From germline, CDR1 is SEHNR and CDR2 FQNEAQ (reference sequence). CDR3 residues: CASSLGTGRRDTQYF. CDR3 bases read: TGTGCCAGCAGCTTAGGGACAGGGAGGCGTGATACG.

The sequenced part of the CDR3 DNA is TGTGCCAGCTCACCGTCCGGGACAGGGGGCGCGGACACTGAA. Translating it yields CASSPSGTGGADTE. The whole CDR3 sequence is CASSPSGTGGADTEAFF. The chain combines TRBV18 with TRBJ1-1; TRBD1 matches at 12 bases. The read stops 3 residues short of the end of the CDR3; the missing end is completed from the germline J gene. The CDR3 loop spans 17 amino acids. Losses at the gene ends were 3 bases for V and 3 bases for J; bases not matched to a gene: 8. Germline CDR1 and CDR2: KGHSH and LQKENI.

Concerning this clone itself: The read ends 3 residues shy of where the CDR3 ends; the end is completed using the germline J gene. The rearrangement links TRBV28 to TRBJ1-4; 9 bases are shared with TRBD1. The J segment lost 6 bases and the V segment lost 7 bases, leaving 6 bases of the junction unmatched. This CDR3 is 14 amino acids long. The germline V gene encodes CDR1 MDHEN and CDR2 SYDVKM. This chain's CDR3 is CASTIDRGDEKLFF. Incomplete CDR3 DNA: TGTGCCAGCACCATTGACAGGGGGGATGAAAAA.

As concerns this clone: The read terminates 3 residues before the CDR3 end, so the remaining end is supplied by the germline J gene. J is TRBJ2-5 and V is TRBV9, with 8 bases that match TRBD1. CDR1 is SGDLS and CDR2 is YYNGEE in the germline V gene. V was pared by 0 bases and J by 1 base, with 5 bases of the junction left unmatched. This CDR3 region has 16 residues. CDR3 sequence reads: CASSVGTGGAQETQYF. CDR3 bases read: TGTGCCAGCAGCGTAGGAACAGGGGGTGCCCAAGAGACC.

About this clone: Read coverage stops 3 residues before the CDR3 terminus; the germline J gene supplies the remainder. This rearrangement joins TRBV27 to TRBJ2-5; tentative D call: TRBD2 (6 bases). The germline CDR1 and CDR2 sequences are MNHEY and SMNVEV (reference sequence). This CDR3 has 13 amino acids. V was clipped by 6 bases and J by 5 bases, with 13 bases between them. CDR3 protein: CASSPGRRETQYF. The part of the CDR3 DNA that was read is TGTGCCAGCAGCCCAGGGAGGAGGGAGACC.

Of note for this clone: The CDR3 end is not reached by the read, which stops 3 residues before it; the germline J gene fills it in. This rearrangement joins TRBV28 to TRBJ1-2; maybe TRBD1 (5 bases). V lost 3 bases to trimming and J lost 6 bases, with 8 bases between them. The V gene's germline CDR1 is MDHEN and CDR2 SYDVKM. This CDR3 is built from 12 residues. This chain's CDR3 is CASSLRQNGYTF. CDR3 DNA (partial): TGTGCCAGCAGTTTGAGACAGAATGGC.

Points on this clone: The read ends 3 residues early relative to the CDR3; the germline J gene fills the gap. The genes are TRBV18 and TRBJ2-3, with TRBD1 matching over 7 bases. The CDR3 loop spans 13 amino acids. Germline V gene sequence: CDR1 KGHSH, CDR2 LQKENI. CDR3 DNA, as far as it was read: TGTGCCAGCTCACCTGGACAGGTAGAGCCG. Translating it yields CASSPGQVEP. The CDR3, in full, reads CASSPGQVEPQYF.

Points on this clone: The CDR3 goes on 3 residues after the read ends, and that part is filled in from the germline J gene. This chain connects TRBV24-1 to TRBJ2-2; either TRBD1 or TRBD2 may fit D (5 bases each). Trimming removed 0 bases from V and 8 bases from J, with 12 bases in between. The CDR3 covers 15 residues. CDR1 is KGHDR, CDR2 SFDVKD, per germline. Incomplete CDR3 DNA: TGTGCCACCAGTGATTTGGGCAGGGAGAGTGGGGAG. It encodes CATSDLGRESGE. In full, the CDR3 is CATSDLGRESGELFF.

With respect to this clone: The sequenced fragment ends 3 residues before the CDR3 boundary, so the rest is inferred from the germline J gene. This chain connects TRBV5-1 to TRBJ1-1; perhaps TRBD1 as D (5 bases). Germline V lookup: CDR1 SGHRS, CDR2 YFSETQ. The CDR3 totals 11 residues. Partial CDR3 DNA: TGCGCCAGCAGCTTGGGGGGCATA. This translates into CASSLGGI. The complete CDR3 protein is CASSLGGIAFF.

Turning to this clone: The DNA ends 3 residues before the CDR3 does, and the rest of the CDR3 is filled in from the germline J gene. V and J are TRBV5-1 and TRBJ1-4, with 9 bases matching TRBD1. The CDR3 is made up of 15 amino acids. Germline CDR1 reads SGHRS; CDR2 reads YFSETQ. V trimming: 4 bases; J trimming: 7 bases; junction bases outside the gene matches: 8. The CDR3 bases that were read are TGCGCCAGCAGCCCCAACCGGGACAGGGTTGAAAAA. Translating gives CASSPNRDRVEK. The full CDR3 sequence reads CASSPNRDRVEKLFF.

A note on this clone: Read coverage stops 3 residues before the CDR3 terminus; the germline J gene supplies the remainder. V gene TRBV6-2 or TRBV6-3 combines with J gene TRBJ2-7; D is ambiguous. Per germline, CDR1 MNHEY and CDR2 SVGEGT. This CDR3 has 13 residues. V was pared by 0 bases and J by 4 bases, with 7 bases between. The CDR3 here is CASSYSRTYEQYF. The DNA read from the CDR3 is TGTGCCAGCAGTTACTCAAGAACTTACGAG.

In regard to this clone: Coverage ceases 3 residues before the CDR3 finishes, and the germline J gene fills in the end. Other nucleotide sequences from this sample produce the same CDR3. V usage is TRBV5-1 and J usage is TRBJ1-3, with D unresolved. In germline, CDR1 is SGHRS, CDR2 YFSETQ. The V gene lost 1 base and the J gene lost 0 bases, with 8 bases spanning the gap. This CDR3 spans 15 amino acids. CDR3 sequence reads: CASSLRVGSGNTIYF. CDR3 DNA, as far as it was read: TGCGCCAGCAGCTTGAGGGTCGGCTCTGGAAACACC.

To note about this clone: The missing CDR3 end, 3 residues past where the read stops, is filled in from the germline J gene. The rearrangement uses TRBV2 and TRBJ2-1, with D maybe TRBD2 (6 bases). Trimming took 6 bases from V and 2 from J, leaving 14 bases between them. Germline V gives CDR1 SNHLY, CDR2 FYNNEI. The CDR3 length is 15 residues. CDR3 in amino acids: CASSPTRGTYNEQFF. Incomplete CDR3 DNA: TGTGCCAGCAGCCCGACTAGGGGCACCTACAATGAG.

Worth noting for this clone: The CDR3 goes on 3 residues after the read ends, and that part is filled in from the germline J gene. This sequence joins TRBV20-1 and TRBJ2-5; possible D gene TRBD2, 5 bases. Germline V gene lookup returns CDR1 DFQATT and CDR2 SNEGSKA (reference sequence). The V end was cut by 2 bases, the J end by 1 base, with 11 bases between. The CDR3 is made up of 14 amino acids. Incomplete CDR3 DNA: TGCAGTGCTAGAATCCCGCTAGCCCAAGAGACC. Translated: CSARIPLAQET. In full, the CDR3 reads CSARIPLAQETQYF.

In the case of this clone: With the read ending 3 residues before the CDR3 end, the germline J gene is used to fill in that end. Different DNA sequences within this sample yield the same CDR3. The chain uses TRBV7-9 and TRBJ1-2; no firm D call. The CDR3 is 12 residues long. CDR1 SEHNR and CDR2 FQNEAQ come from the germline V gene (reference sequence). The sequenced CDR3 bases are TGTGCCAGCAGCCCACCCTCCTACGAC. This sequence encodes CASSPPSYD. The entire CDR3 protein is CASSPPSYDYTF.

A word on this clone: The CDR3 extends 3 residues past the end of the read, so its final part is completed from the germline J gene. V is TRBV7-3 and J is TRBJ2-1, with 9 bases identical to TRBD1. The germline V gene encodes CDR1 SGHTA and CDR2 FQGTGA. With 1 base clipped from V and 5 bases from J, the junction kept 3 bases outside the gene matches. The CDR3 covers 15 residues. CDR3: CASSLRGTGHNEQFF. CDR3 DNA (partial): TGTGCCAGCAGCTTAAGGGGGACAGGGCACAATGAG.

For this clone: The observed sequence ends 3 residues before the CDR3 terminus, with the missing tail filled in from the germline J gene. The J gene is TRBJ2-7, the V gene TRBV2; D remains ambiguous. The V and J ends lost 1 base and 3 bases respectively, with 4 bases between them. Germline V gene data show CDR1 as SNHLY and CDR2 as FYNNEI. The CDR3 is made up of 12 amino acids. CDR3 in amino acids: CASSEGYYEQYF. The sequenced CDR3 bases are TGTGCCAGCAGTGAAGGTTACTACGAG.

About this clone itself: The sequenced fragment ends 3 residues before the CDR3 boundary, so the rest is inferred from the germline J gene. The J gene is TRBJ1-2, the V gene TRBV6-2 or TRBV6-3; D might be TRBD1 (5 bases). Germline V gives CDR1 MNHEY, CDR2 SVGEGT. The CDR3 loop spans 15 amino acids. CDR3 residues: CASSYSSGAAYGYTF. The sequenced part of the CDR3 DNA is TGTGCCAGCAGTTACTCAAGCGGGGCGGCGTACGGC.

Points on this clone: The observed sequence ends 3 residues before the CDR3 terminus, with the missing tail filled in from the germline J gene. The chain links TRBV20-1 to TRBJ2-5; 12 positions match TRBD2. V lost 3 bases to trimming and J lost 1 base; unmatched junction nucleotides: 6. Germline lookup yields CDR1 DFQATT and CDR2 SNEGSKA (reference sequence). CDR3 length equals 16 residues. CDR3 in amino acids: CSASRLAGALQETQYF. The DNA read from the CDR3 is TGCAGTGCTAGCCGACTAGCGGGGGCTCTCCAAGAGACC.

Points on this clone: The junction and the germline gene differ at one end; a read error may be behind it. The read gets to within 3 residues of the CDR3 end, and the germline J gene fills in the rest. The chain employs TRBV7-9 and TRBJ2-7, with D maybe TRBD1 (6 bases). The CDR3 spans 13 residues. Germline CDR1 reads SEHNR; CDR2 reads FQNEAQ (reference sequence). The covered CDR3 bases are TGTACCAGCAGCATAAGGGGGATCTACGAG. This sequence encodes CTSSIRGIYE. In full, the CDR3 reads CTSSIRGIYEQYF.

A remark on this clone: The CDR3 extends 3 residues past the end of the read, so its final part is completed from the germline J gene. V usage is TRBV28 and J usage is TRBJ1-5; possible D gene TRBD1, 6 bases. Trimming shortened V by 4 bases and J by 0 bases, and 16 bases separated the two germline ends. This CDR3 is 17 amino acids long. Germline values: CDR1 MDHEN, CDR2 SYDVKM. The DNA read from the CDR3 is TGTGCCAGCAGTTCCCACAGGGTAGATCGTAGCAATCAGCCC. Protein sequence: CASSSHRVDRSNQP. The whole CDR3 sequence is CASSSHRVDRSNQPQHF.

As regards this clone: The read terminates 3 residues before the CDR3 end, so the remaining end is supplied by the germline J gene. The gene calls are TRBV10-3 and TRBJ1-4; 7 bases align to TRBD1. CDR1 and CDR2 from the germline V gene are ENHRY and SYGVKD. Trimming cost V 3 bases and J 10 bases; bases outside gene matches: 11. The CDR3 is 15 amino acids. The chain's CDR3 is CAISDQGGGEGKLFF. The part of the CDR3 DNA that was read is TGTGCCATCAGTGACCAGGGGGGCGGGGAGGGAAAA.

For this clone: Germline is not matched at one junction end, which may reflect a read error. The DNA ends 3 residues before the CDR3 does, and the rest of the CDR3 is filled in from the germline J gene. The chain employs TRBV20-1 and TRBJ1-6; D may be TRBD1 (5 bases). Germline CDR1 DFQATT, CDR2 SNEGSKA (reference sequence). CDR3 length: 15 amino acids. CDR3 DNA, as far as it was read: TGCAGTGCTAGATCGGGGGGGATGAACAATTCAACC. It codes for CSARSGGMNNST. The CDR3 in full is CSARSGGMNNSTLHF.

Of note for this clone: From the germline J gene comes the end of the CDR3, since the read stops 3 residues before it. The chain joins TRBV24-1 to TRBJ2-7, with D perhaps TRBD1 (6 bases). Germline V gene lookup returns CDR1 KGHDR and CDR2 SFDVKD. Trimming shortened V by 7 bases and J by 3 bases, and 12 bases separated the two germline ends. CDR3 size: 13 residues. CDR3 sequence: CATRLDRSYEQYF. The part of the CDR3 DNA that was read is TGTGCCACCAGACTAGACAGGAGCTACGAG.

A word on this clone: The read falls 3 residues short of the CDR3 end, and the missing part is taken from the germline J gene. The chain is built from TRBV7-6 and TRBJ2-3; D is possibly TRBD1 or TRBD2 (5 bases each). Germline V gene data show CDR1 as SGHVS and CDR2 as FNYEAQ. V lost 2 bases to trimming and J lost 5 bases, with 14 bases between them. The CDR3 consists of 15 residues. The CDR3 spells CASSLLGERGDTQYF. The CDR3 bases that were read are TGTGCCAGCAGCTTATTAGGGGAGAGAGGAGATACG.